One and the same sample provided the 5 T cell receptor beta chains below, sequenced in a study of blood T cell repertoires in COVID-19. Measured with immunoSEQ multiplex PCR; TCRdb has only the in-frame clones, and not every one. The table has 88,000 or so clones, about 84% seen once; the top ten hold about 4.4%. What was sequenced was peripheral blood. Every receptor here comes from a man in his 60s with acute or convalescent COVID-19.

V gene TRBV14 combines with J gene TRBJ2-1, with no clear D. V was trimmed by 1 base and J by 4 bases, leaving 8 bases between them. Germline CDR1 is SGHDN and CDR2 is FVKESK. CDR3 length: 14 residues. CDR3 sequence: CASSQVQMYNEQFF. CDR3 sequence (DNA): TGTGCCAGCAGCCAAGTTCAGATGTACAATGAGCAGTTCTTC.

The CDR3 loop is CASSQKTGQGSTGSYNEQFF. The CDR3 coding sequence is TGCGCCAGCAGCCAGAAAACGGGACAGGGTTCAACGGGCTCCTACAATGAGCAGTTCTTC. The chain joins TRBV4-1 to TRBJ2-1; 9 nucleotides align to TRBD1. Germline CDR1 and CDR2: MGHRA and YSYEKL. The CDR3 extends over 20 amino acids. Germline trimming cut 3 bases from V and 0 bases from J; bases unmatched to any gene: 15.

The chain combines TRBV9 with TRBJ1-5; TRBD1 is a possible D gene (6 bases). CDR1 and CDR2 (germline): SGDLS, YYNGEE. The CDR3 is 15 amino acids. Trimming took 4 bases from V and 3 from J, leaving 14 bases between them. CDR3 amino acids: CASSQGHGPNQPQHF. CDR3 nucleotide sequence: TGTGCCAGCAGCCAGGGACATGGTCCCAATCAGCCCCAGCATTTT.

V and J are TRBV28 and TRBJ1-2; D ambiguous. The CDR3 is 16 residues long. Germline V gene data show CDR1 as MDHEN and CDR2 as SYDVKM. Trimming took off 4 bases at V and 2 bases at J, with 17 bases between the two ends. The CDR3 nucleotides are TGTGCCAGCAGTTCAAATACTAAGACGGAAAACTATGGCTACACCTTC. This encodes CASSSNTKTENYGYTF.

The V gene is TRBV9, the J gene TRBJ2-3; tentatively, D is TRBD1 (6 bases). This CDR3 is built from 15 residues. Trimming took 6 bases from V and 0 from J, leaving 14 bases between them. Germline V lookup: CDR1 SGDLS, CDR2 YYNGEE. CDR3 DNA sequence: TGTGCCAGCACCAAGGGTGACAGGAGCACAGATACGCAGTATTTT. Encoded protein: CASTKGDRSTDTQYF.